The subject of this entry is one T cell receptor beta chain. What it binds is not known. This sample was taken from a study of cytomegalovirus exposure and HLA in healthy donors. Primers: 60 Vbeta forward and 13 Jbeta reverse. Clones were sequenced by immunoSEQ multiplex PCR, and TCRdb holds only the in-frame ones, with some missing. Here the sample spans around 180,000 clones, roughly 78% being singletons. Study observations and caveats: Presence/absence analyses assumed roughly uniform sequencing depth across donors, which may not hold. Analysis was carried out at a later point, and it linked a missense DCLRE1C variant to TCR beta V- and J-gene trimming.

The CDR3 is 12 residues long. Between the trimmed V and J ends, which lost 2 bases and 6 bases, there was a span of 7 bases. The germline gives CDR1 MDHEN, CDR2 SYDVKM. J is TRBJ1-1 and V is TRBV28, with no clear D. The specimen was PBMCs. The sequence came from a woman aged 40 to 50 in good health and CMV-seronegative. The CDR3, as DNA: TGTGCCAGCAGTTTACGTCAGTCTGAAGCTTTCTTT. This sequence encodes CASSLRQSEAFF.